Below are 23 T cell receptor beta chains sequenced from a single sample in a study of T cells in narcolepsy. Generated by immunoSEQ multiplex PCR, the TCRdb table keeps only in-frame clones and is missing some. The data hold about 27,000 clones, with 70% to 80% observed a single time. The sequenced sample consisted of CD45RA- memory CD4+ T cells from PBMCs. These receptors all come from a human donor with narcolepsy.

The J gene is TRBJ2-5, the V gene TRBV9, with D perhaps TRBD2 (5 bases). Germline assignment: CDR1 SGDLS and CDR2 YYNGEE. V lost 0 bases, J lost 4 bases, and 13 bases lay in between. This CDR3 comprises 15 residues. The CDR3 region is CASSVGSARGETQYF. Here the CDR3 DNA reads TGTGCCAGCAGCGTAGGGTCCGCCCGGGGAGAGACCCAGTACTTC. Complete variable domain (other parts from reference TRBV9 and TRBJ2-5): DSGVTQTPKHLITATGQRVTLRCSPRSGDLSVYWYQQSLDQGLQFLIQYYNGEERAKGNILERFSAQQFPDLHSELNLSSLELGDSALYFCASSVGSARGETQYFGPGTRLLVL.

V gene TRBV11-3 combines with J gene TRBJ2-2; no clear D. This CDR3 is 13 amino acids long. V was pared by 0 bases and J by 8 bases, with 7 bases between. CDR1 is SGHNT, CDR2 YENEEA, per germline. The CDR3 DNA is TGTGCCAGCAGCTTAGATGGGGTAGGGGAGCTGTTTTTT. Protein sequence: CASSLDGVGELFF.

The CDR3 DNA sequence: TGTGCCAGCAGTAGCTGGGGGCAAGAGACCCAGTACTTC. This encodes CASSSWGQETQYF. This chain connects TRBV6-1 to TRBJ2-5; either TRBD1 or TRBD2 may supply D (5 bases each). The CDR3 has 13 amino acids. CDR1 MNHNS and CDR2 SASEGT come from the germline V gene. V lost 5 bases to trimming and J lost 2 bases, with 9 bases between them.

V is TRBV7-9 and J is TRBJ2-7, with D perhaps matching TRBD2 (6 bases). This CDR3 comprises 18 residues. V was cut by 5 bases and J by 1 base, with 24 bases left in between. CDR1 and CDR2 (germline): SEHNR, FQNEAQ (reference sequence). The CDR3: CASSPLLAGYVGSYEQYF. The DNA for the CDR3 is TGTGCCAGCAGCCCTCTTCTTGCGGGGTACGTAGGATCCTACGAGCAGTACTTC. Complete variable domain (other parts from reference TRBV7-9 and TRBJ2-7): DTGVSQNPRHKITKRGQNVTFRCDPISEHNRLYWYRQTLGQGPEFLTYFQNEAQLEKSRLLSDRFSAERPKGSFSTLEIQRTEQGDSAMYLCASSPLLAGYVGSYEQYFGPGTRLTVT.

The CDR3 DNA sequence: TGTGCCAGCAGTTTGGGCTCGGGACCCGGCGGGTACTTC. As protein: CASSLGSGPGGYF. The chain combines TRBV28 with TRBJ2-5; the D gene could be TRBD1 or TRBD2 (5 bases each). V was trimmed by 3 bases and J by 13 bases, leaving 18 bases between them. The CDR3 loop spans 13 amino acids. The V gene's germline CDR1 is MDHEN and CDR2 SYDVKM.

This clone was seen once. V usage is TRBV18 and J usage is TRBJ1-6, with D maybe TRBD1 (5 bases). The CDR3 is made up of 15 amino acids. Trimming removed 2 bases at V and 7 bases at J, with 12 bases between. Germline V gene lookup returns CDR1 KGHSH and CDR2 LQKENI. CDR3 bases: TGTGCCAGCTCACCAGGCAGGGCGTACAATTCACCCCTCCACTTT. Protein: CASSPGRAYNSPLHF. The full variable domain, with the rest looked up from reference TRBV18 and TRBJ1-6, is NAGVMQNPRHLVRRRGQEARLRCSPMKGHSHVYWYRQLPEEGLKFMVYLQKENIIDESGMPKERFSAEFPKEGPSILRIQQVVRGDSAAYFCASSPGRAYNSPLHFGNGTRLTVT.

In its sample, this clone was seen once. The chain links TRBV19 to TRBJ1-2; D unresolved. The CDR3 contains 14 residues. With 3 bases removed from V and 8 bases from J, the gap between germline ends came to 16 bases. CDR1 LNHDA and CDR2 SQIVND come from the germline V gene (reference sequence). CDR3 protein: CASSISEAPRGYTF. CDR3 nucleotide sequence: TGTGCCAGTAGTATTAGTGAGGCCCCGAGAGGCTACACCTTC.

This rearrangement joins TRBV6-1 to TRBJ2-5, with a tentative D call TRBD1 (5 bases). The CDR3 length is 14 residues. Germline CDR1 reads MNHNS; CDR2 reads SASEGT. V lost 0 bases and J lost 5, with 10 bases in between. CDR3 loop: CASSEAGRSETQYF. CDR3 DNA: TGTGCCAGCAGTGAAGCGGGGCGCTCGGAGACCCAGTACTTC.

A remark on this clone: Since a much larger clone is just one base distant, this may be a read error. The rearrangement uses TRBV5-1 and TRBJ2-6; the D is unclear. The V and J ends lost 0 bases and 2 bases respectively, with 6 bases between them. From germline, CDR1 is SGHRS and CDR2 YFSETQ. This CDR3 region has 15 residues. CDR3 region: CASSLGSTGANVLTF. CDR3 DNA sequence: TGCGCCAGCAGCTTGGGGTCTACTGGGGCCAACGTCCTGACTTTC.

The chain joins TRBV29-1 to TRBJ1-2; weak D call: TRBD1 (5 bases). Germline CDR1 and CDR2: SQVTM and ANQGSEA. The V end lost 6 bases, the J end lost 6 bases, and 20 bases lay between the germline ends. This CDR3 region has 14 residues. The CDR3 loop reads CSVGGSGDRDGYTF. The CDR3 DNA is TGCAGCGTGGGGGGATCCGGGGACCGGGATGGCTACACCTTC.

This chain uses TRBV4-1 with TRBJ2-5, with 14 positions matching TRBD2. CDR3 length: 17 residues. J was trimmed by 2 bases and V by 1 base; bases with no gene match: 3. Germline V CDR1 and CDR2: MGHRA, YSYEKL. The CDR3 DNA sequence: TGCGCCAGCAGCCAAGGGGGGACTAGCGGGGGACAAGAGACCCAGTACTTC. Translation: CASSQGGTSGGQETQYF.

This clone was recorded a few times. The chain employs TRBV27 and TRBJ1-4; the D is unclear. Trimming cost V 0 bases and J 15 bases, with 14 bases left between them. The CDR3 runs 13 residues. Germline V gene lookup returns CDR1 MNHEY and CDR2 SMNVEV (reference sequence). The CDR3 DNA reads as TGTGCCAGCAGTTTATCCGGGAAGCGGCGGTTGTTTTTT. Translation gives CASSLSGKRRLFF.

The J gene is TRBJ2-2, the V gene TRBV19; TRBD1 might be the D (6 bases). CDR1 is LNHDA and CDR2 is SQIVND in the germline V gene (reference sequence). V was shortened by 8 bases and J by 5 bases, with 21 bases between the two germline ends. The CDR3 length is 16 residues. The CDR3 bases are TGTGCCAGTTACCGGGGCAGGGGATCTGGGACCGGGGAGCTGTTTTTT. Translation: CASYRGRGSGTGELFF. Using reference TRBV19 and TRBJ2-2 for the parts outside the CDR3, the full variable domain is DGGITQSPKYLFRKEGQNVTLSCEQNLNHDAMYWYRQDPGQGLRLIYYSQIVNDFQKGDIAEGYSVSREKKESFPLTVTSAQKNPTAFYLCASYRGRGSGTGELFFGEGSRLTVL.

This clone was counted once. The chain carries TRBV30 and TRBJ2-7, with 12 bases identical to TRBD2. The CDR3 has 13 residues. Trimming removed 5 bases from V and 5 bases from J; junction bases left unmatched: 4. Per germline, CDR1 GTSNPN and CDR2 SVGIG (reference sequence). The CDR3 reads CAWGLAGLDEQYF. The CDR3 nucleotides read TGTGCCTGGGGACTAGCGGGGCTGGACGAGCAGTACTTC.

This clone appeared a few times. The V call is TRBV6-5, the J call TRBJ1-2; 7 bases are shared with TRBD1. Germline V gene data show CDR1 as MNHEY and CDR2 as SVGAGI. The CDR3 totals 14 residues. V lost 5 bases, J lost 7 bases, and 10 bases stayed unmatched. CDR3 region: CASSQGKGATGYTF. CDR3 coding DNA: TGTGCCAGCAGTCAAGGCAAGGGGGCGACTGGCTACACCTTC.

The V gene is TRBV28, the J gene TRBJ1-2; 11 positions match TRBD1. From germline, CDR1 is MDHEN and CDR2 SYDVKM. The CDR3 extends over 18 amino acids. The V segment lost 4 bases and the J segment 1 base; nucleotides outside the gene matches: 11. The CDR3 region is CASSSYSRTGGYNYGYTF. Written as DNA, the CDR3 is TGTGCCAGCAGTTCCTACAGCCGGACAGGGGGCTATAACTATGGCTACACCTTC.

J is TRBJ2-5 and V is TRBV5-1; 8 bases fit TRBD1. The J segment lost 5 bases and the V segment lost 0 bases, leaving 9 bases of the junction unmatched. Germline V CDR1 and CDR2: SGHRS, YFSETQ. The CDR3 loop spans 16 amino acids. The CDR3 loop reads CASSLVPRQGMETQYF. DNA for the CDR3: TGCGCCAGCAGCTTGGTACCAAGACAGGGGATGGAGACCCAGTACTTC.

V gene TRBV6-1 combines with J gene TRBJ1-5; 10 nucleotides match TRBD1. V gave up 7 bases and J gave up 4 bases; unmatched junction bases: 4. This CDR3 has 14 amino acids. Germline lookup yields CDR1 MNHNS and CDR2 SASEGT. Here the CDR3 reads CASKDRGINQPQHF. The DNA for the CDR3 is TGTGCCAGCAAGGACAGGGGGATTAATCAGCCCCAGCATTTT.

This clone was detected only a few times. The V and J genes are TRBV5-1 and TRBJ1-1, with a weak D call TRBD1 (5 bases). Germline assignment: CDR1 SGHRS and CDR2 YFSETQ. The CDR3 sequence is 15 residues long. Trimming left V 0 bases short and J 1 base short, with 10 bases between. In DNA form, the CDR3 reads TGCGCCAGCAGCTTGGGGACAAATTCGAACACTGAAGCTTTCTTT. It specifies CASSLGTNSNTEAFF.

The chain uses TRBV5-8 and TRBJ1-5, with D perhaps matching TRBD1 (5 bases). The CDR3 loop spans 16 amino acids. CDR1 SGHTS and CDR2 YDEGEE come from the germline V gene. The germline V and J ends were trimmed by 4 bases and 0 bases, with 14 bases remaining between them. CDR3 sequence: CASSPMEGLSNQPQHF. CDR3 DNA: TGTGCCAGCAGCCCAATGGAGGGGCTTAGCAATCAGCCCCAGCATTTT.

V and J are TRBV6-1 and TRBJ1-4; TRBD1 might be the D (6 bases). The V gene lost 7 bases and the J gene lost 0 bases, with 12 bases spanning the gap. The CDR3 is 15 residues long. The germline V gene has CDR1 MNHNS and CDR2 SASEGT. The CDR3 DNA follows: TGTGCCAGCACGTGGGGGGCATCAACTAATGAAAAACTGTTTTTT. Translation: CASTWGASTNEKLFF.

This clone was picked up one time. The chain recombines TRBV10-3 with TRBJ1-6; no clear D. V dropped 4 bases and J dropped 10 bases, with 14 bases sitting between them. The CDR3 covers 14 residues. Looked up from germline, CDR1 is ENHRY and CDR2 is SYGVKD. The CDR3 reads CAISGESERSPLHF. DNA for the CDR3: TGTGCCATCAGTGGGGAGTCGGAGAGATCACCCCTCCACTTT.

To note about this clone: The junction departs from the called germline gene at one end, perhaps through a read error. This same CDR3 is encoded by further DNA sequences in the sample. V and J are TRBV4-1 and TRBJ1-6; D perhaps matches TRBD1 (6 bases). Germline-derived CDR1 and CDR2 are MGHRA and YSYEKL. The CDR3 spans 15 residues. The CDR3 spells CASSHARGYNSPLHF. Written as DNA, the CDR3 is TGTGCCAGCAGCCACGCCAGGGGTTATAATTCACCCCTCCACTTT.